These 7 T cell receptor beta chains were all obtained from the same sample, sequenced in a study of cytomegalovirus exposure and HLA in healthy donors. Sequenced by immunoSEQ multiplex PCR; TCRdb stores in-frame clones only, minus some. The table records a few hundred thousand clones, roughly 86% of them present only once. Source material: PBMCs. Receptors originate from a young man in good health and CMV-seronegative.

This clone was seen only once. This sequence joins TRBV5-1 and TRBJ2-5; maybe TRBD1 (5 bases). Trimming took 0 bases from V and 1 from J, leaving 7 bases between them. There are 14 residues in the CDR3. Looked up from germline, CDR1 is SGHRS and CDR2 is YFSETQ. This CDR3 is CASSLEGVQETQYF. The CDR3 nucleotides are TGCGCCAGCAGCTTGGAAGGGGTCCAAGAGACCCAGTACTTC.

This clone was recorded once. The chain couples TRBV27 to TRBJ2-7, with D possibly TRBD1 on 6 matching bases. The length of the CDR3 is 13 residues. Germline V gives CDR1 MNHEY, CDR2 SMNVEV (reference sequence). Trimming left V 6 bases short and J 6 bases short, with 15 bases between. CDR3 protein: CASSRDMGREQYF. CDR3 DNA sequence: TGTGCCAGCAGCCGGGACATGGGACGCGAGCAGTACTTC.

The rearrangement joins TRBV7-9 to TRBJ2-3; D unresolved. This CDR3 spans 15 amino acids. Germline V gene data show CDR1 as SEHNR and CDR2 as FQNEAQ (reference sequence). Trimming took 1 base from V and 7 from J, leaving 15 bases between them. For the CDR3, the DNA is TGTGCCAGCAGCTTAGAATTTACTACGTCCCATACGCAGTATTTT. It encodes CASSLEFTTSHTQYF. The full variable domain, rest sourced from reference TRBV7-9 and TRBJ2-3, is DTGVSQNPRHKITKRGQNVTFRCDPISEHNRLYWYRQTLGQGPEFLTYFQNEAQLEKSRLLSDRFSAERPKGSFSTLEIQRTEQGDSAMYLCASSLEFTTSHTQYFGPGTRLTVL.

The CDR3, as DNA: TGTGCCAGCAGCCTCACAGGGTCTTCTTATTCACCCCTCCACTTT. This codes for CASSLTGSSYSPLHF. V is TRBV5-6 and J is TRBJ1-6; D is perhaps TRBD1 (6 bases). Germline V gene data show CDR1 as SGHDT and CDR2 as YYEEEE. The V gene lost 4 bases and the J gene lost 8 bases, with 16 bases spanning the gap. CDR3 size: 15 residues.

The rearrangement joins TRBV5-6 to TRBJ1-6; D is uncertain. The CDR3 covers 16 residues. Deletions cut 2 bases from V and 0 bases from J, with 9 bases between. CDR1 is SGHDT, CDR2 YYEEEE, per germline. CDR3: CASSFTGSSYNSPLHF. Written as DNA, the CDR3 is TGTGCCAGCAGCTTTACGGGGAGCTCCTATAATTCACCCCTCCACTTT.

The rearrangement joins TRBV7-2 to TRBJ2-2; no reliable D call. Per germline, CDR1 SGHTA and CDR2 FQGNSA. This CDR3 has 13 residues. V dropped 0 bases and J dropped 9 bases, with 8 bases sitting between them. The CDR3: CASSLAATWELFF. Here the CDR3 DNA reads TGTGCCAGCAGCTTAGCGGCGACTTGGGAGCTGTTTTTT.

This chain joins TRBV6-5 and TRBJ2-7, with D maybe TRBD2 (6 bases). Trimming removed 5 bases from V and 2 bases from J, with 13 bases in between. The CDR3 is 14 amino acids. CDR1 and CDR2 from the germline V gene are MNHEY and SVGAGI. The CDR3 loop is CASSLPGVPYEQYF. The CDR3 nucleotides read TGTGCCAGCAGTCTCCCGGGGGTCCCCTACGAGCAGTACTTC.